The 14 T cell receptor beta chains reported below all come from one sample, sequenced in a study of blood T cell repertoires in COVID-19. Sequencing used immunoSEQ multiplex PCR; TCRdb keeps in-frame clones, though not all of them. The table shows approximately 210,000 clones, with more than 65% occurring only once. The source material was peripheral blood. Every receptor here comes from a woman older than 75 with acute or convalescent COVID-19.

The chain combines TRBV6-5 with TRBJ1-6; 9 nucleotides line up with TRBD1. Germline V gives CDR1 MNHEY, CDR2 SVGAGI. V gave up 6 bases and J gave up 9 bases; unmatched junction bases: 9. The CDR3 is 15 residues long. This chain's CDR3 is CASSVLGQGSSPLHF. The CDR3 DNA follows: TGTGCCAGCAGCGTACTTGGACAGGGGAGTTCACCCCTCCACTTT.

The chain recombines TRBV5-1 with TRBJ1-1; 9 nucleotides agree with TRBD1. This CDR3 has 15 amino acids. Germline V gene lookup returns CDR1 SGHRS and CDR2 YFSETQ. V shed 4 bases and J 5 bases; nucleotides not matched to a gene: 9. The CDR3 protein is CASSDAGTGRTEAFF. In nucleotides, the CDR3 is TGCGCCAGCAGCGACGCCGGGACAGGGCGGACTGAAGCTTTCTTT.

The chain is built from TRBV12-5 and TRBJ2-1; tentative D call: TRBD1 (5 bases). The CDR3 contains 15 residues. V was cut by 5 bases and J by 0 bases, with 11 bases left in between. Germline CDR1 and CDR2: LGHNT and FRNRAP. This chain's CDR3 is CASGPERGSYNEQFF. DNA for the CDR3: TGTGCTAGTGGTCCCGAAAGGGGCTCCTACAATGAGCAGTTCTTC. The full variable domain, its missing parts supplied by reference TRBV12-5 and TRBJ2-1, is DARVTQTPRHKVTEMGQEVTMRCQPILGHNTVFWYRQTMMQGLELLAYFRNRAPLDDSGMPKDRFSAEMPDATLATLKIQPSEPRDSAVYFCASGPERGSYNEQFFGPGTRLTVL.

The rearrangement links TRBV5-6 to TRBJ1-4; D not certain. Germline V gives CDR1 SGHDT, CDR2 YYEEEE. Trimming stripped 1 base from V and 8 bases from J, with 12 bases between. There are 14 residues in the CDR3. DNA for the CDR3: TGTGCCAGCAGCTTGCGGGGAATAGACGAAAAACTGTTTTTT. It yields the protein CASSLRGIDEKLFF.

The genes are TRBV28 and TRBJ1-2; no reliable D call. The CDR3 spans 15 residues. Between the trimmed V and J ends, which lost 3 bases and 0 bases, there was a span of 11 bases. Germline lookup yields CDR1 MDHEN and CDR2 SYDVKM. The CDR3 DNA follows: TGTGCCAGCAGTTTTTGGGCCGAAACTAACTATGGCTACACCTTC. Its translation: CASSFWAETNYGYTF.

This clone was counted between two and nine times. The rearrangement uses TRBV28 and TRBJ2-5; 8 bases match TRBD1. J was trimmed by 5 bases and V by 2 bases; bases with no gene match: 10. CDR3 size: 16 residues. Germline loops: CDR1 MDHEN, CDR2 SYDVKM. The DNA for the CDR3 is TGTGCCAGCAGTTTAGCAGGGGGCCCCTCCCGCGAGACCCAGTACTTC. Translation gives CASSLAGGPSRETQYF.

This clone turned up a few times. The chain employs TRBV19 and TRBJ1-2; tentatively, D is TRBD1 (5 bases). Germline assignment: CDR1 LNHDA and CDR2 SQIVND (reference sequence). This CDR3 has 13 amino acids. V was cut by 7 bases and J by 7 bases, with 16 bases left in between. The CDR3 sequence is CASTPRDRSGYTF. CDR3 DNA sequence: TGTGCCAGTACCCCAAGAGACAGATCTGGCTACACCTTC.

This clone was observed a handful of times. This chain joins TRBV29-1 and TRBJ1-6, with 7 bases fitting TRBD1. The CDR3 totals 16 residues. Germline lookup yields CDR1 SQVTM and CDR2 ANQGSEA. J was trimmed by 7 bases and V by 2 bases; bases with no gene match: 11. The CDR3 loop is CSVERKDRSENSPLHF. The CDR3, as DNA: TGCAGCGTTGAAAGAAAGGACAGGTCTGAGAATTCACCCCTCCACTTT.

This clone showed up just a few times. This chain joins TRBV7-2 and TRBJ1-2; D possibly corresponds to TRBD1 (6 bases). Trimming pared 4 bases from V and 4 bases from J, leaving 13 bases between. This CDR3 region has 14 residues. Per the germline V gene, CDR1 is SGHTA and CDR2 is FQGNSA. The CDR3: CASSSLGGSYGYTF. For the CDR3, the DNA is TGTGCCAGCAGCTCCCTAGGGGGAAGCTATGGCTACACCTTC.

This clone showed up just a few times. The chain couples TRBV27 to TRBJ1-6; a weak D match, TRBD1 (5 bases). Per the germline V gene, CDR1 is MNHEY and CDR2 is SMNVEV (reference sequence). The V gene lost 3 bases and the J gene lost 10 bases, with 25 bases spanning the gap. There are 18 residues in the CDR3. The CDR3 protein is CASSLSPDWRGSSSPLHF. Here the CDR3 DNA reads TGTGCCAGCAGTTTGAGTCCCGACTGGAGGGGTTCAAGCTCACCCCTCCACTTT.

The chain recombines TRBV5-1 with TRBJ1-2, with 9 positions matching TRBD1. The CDR3 runs to 14 residues. With V trimmed by 6 bases and J by 4 bases, 7 bases remained unmatched. The V gene's germline CDR1 is SGHRS and CDR2 YFSETQ. The DNA for the CDR3 is TGCGCCAGCACACAGGGGGCGCAGGGCTATGGCTACACCTTC. It yields the protein CASTQGAQGYGYTF. The full variable domain, with the rest looked up from reference TRBV5-1 and TRBJ1-2, is KAGVTQTPRYLIKTRGQQVTLSCSPISGHRSVSWYQQTPGQGLQFLFEYFSETQRNKGNFPGRFSGRQFSNSRSEMNVSTLELGDSALYLCASTQGAQGYGYTFGSGTRLTVV.

The table lists this clone with a count of one. The CDR3 bases are TGTGCCAGCAGCTTCGGGGACAGCAATCCTAACTATGGCTACACCTTC. Translated: CASSFGDSNPNYGYTF. The chain is built from TRBV5-8 and TRBJ1-2; 7 positions agree with TRBD1. The ends lost 2 bases at V and 0 bases at J; junction bases unmatched: 7. The CDR3 has 16 residues. Germline CDR1 and CDR2: SGHTS and YDEGEE.

V usage is TRBV13 and J usage is TRBJ1-3, with 7 bases lining up with TRBD1. CDR3 length equals 14 residues. Trimming removed 4 bases from V and 4 bases from J; junction bases left unmatched: 4. Germline CDR1 PRHDT, CDR2 FYEKMQ (reference sequence). The CDR3 protein is CASSYRGVGNTIYF. The CDR3 nucleotides read TGTGCCAGCAGCTACAGGGGCGTGGGAAACACCATATATTTT.

V is TRBV15 and J is TRBJ2-3; 7 positions agree with TRBD1. Germline values: CDR1 LNHNV, CDR2 YYDKDF (reference sequence). Trimming cost V 4 bases and J 6 bases; bases outside gene matches: 4. This CDR3 spans 13 amino acids. CDR3 amino acids: CATSNLDRDTQYF. The CDR3 nucleotides read TGTGCCACCAGCAATCTGGACAGGGATACGCAGTATTTT.